Below, 13 T cell receptor beta chains from the same sample are listed, as sequenced in a study of T-cell memory formation after mild COVID-19. TCRdb re-derived calls from the 5' RACE reads in MiXCR, one entry per CDR3 protein. The profile shows 90,000 to 130,000 distinct CDR3 sequences, over 15% of them singletons. Sequenced input: PBMCs or a T cell subset sorted from them (not recorded which). These receptors all come from a man aged 18 to 29 who had mild COVID-19 (a few samples of this study predate the infection). Cell type and time point are not known.

The gene calls are TRBV4-3 and TRBJ2-7; D may be TRBD2 (6 bases). The CDR3 has 19 residues. Deletions cut 0 bases from V and 3 bases from J, with 24 bases between. CDR1 and CDR2 (germline): LGHNA, YSLEER. The CDR3 DNA follows: TGCGCCAGCAGCCAAGAGGCAGGGAGGTGGGGACGGAAAGGCTACGAGCAGTACTTC. Residues: CASSQEAGRWGRKGYEQYF.

This clonotype was seen more than once but under ten times. The V call is TRBV10-1, the J call TRBJ1-4, with TRBD1 matching over 7 bases. The CDR3 is 16 amino acids. The trim removed 3 bases at V and 12 bases at J, leaving 16 bases unmatched. Germline V gives CDR1 WNHNN, CDR2 SYGVQD (reference sequence). The CDR3 coding sequence is TGCGCCAGCAGTGACCGCAGGGGGACCACCGTGGAAGAACTGTTTTTT. Amino acids: CASSDRRGTTVEELFF.

Many counts were recorded for this clonotype. The gene calls are TRBV7-4 and TRBJ1-6; maybe TRBD1 (6 bases). From germline, CDR1 is SGHVT and CDR2 SQSDAQ. Trimming removed 7 bases from V and 10 bases from J, with 17 bases in between. The CDR3 runs 14 residues. The chain's CDR3 is CASTPQAGESPLHF. DNA for the CDR3: TGTGCCAGCACCCCCCAGGCAGGGGAATCACCCCTCCACTTT. Looking up the rest from reference TRBV7-4 and TRBJ1-6 gives the full variable domain: GAGVSQSPRYKVAKRGRDVALRCDSISGHVTLYWYRQTLGQGSEVLTYSQSDAQRDKSGRPSGRFSAERPERSVSTLKIQRTEQGDSAVYLCASTPQAGESPLHFGNGTRLTVT.

The V and J genes are TRBV15 and TRBJ2-7; the D is unclear. The length of the CDR3 is 18 residues. V lost 0 bases and J lost 0, with 18 bases in between. The V gene's germline CDR1 is LNHNV and CDR2 YYDKDF (reference sequence). In DNA form, the CDR3 reads TGTGCCACCAGCAGAGATCCGATAGGCTTAACGAGCTCCTACGAGCAGTACTTC. Its protein product is CATSRDPIGLTSSYEQYF.

In this sample, this clonotype turned up a few times. This sequence joins TRBV29-1 and TRBJ2-1; D uncertain. V was trimmed by 4 bases and J by 6 bases, leaving 7 bases between them. From germline, CDR1 is SQVTM and CDR2 ANQGSEA. This CDR3 contains 11 residues. As DNA, the CDR3 is TGCAGCGTTGGGCGAGTCAATGAGCAGTTCTTC. Amino acids: CSVGRVNEQFF.

J is TRBJ2-1 and V is TRBV20-1; D remains unclear. Germline values: CDR1 DFQATT, CDR2 SNEGSKA (reference sequence). Trimming pared 3 bases from V and 2 bases from J, leaving 8 bases between. This CDR3 comprises 13 residues. The CDR3 region has the DNA TGCAGTGCTAGGGACCAACCCTACAATGAGCAGTTCTTC. Translated, it gives CSARDQPYNEQFF.

Judged by abundance, this clonotype is medium-sized (0.01 to 0.1%). V and J are TRBV7-9 and TRBJ2-5, with TRBD2 matching over 7 bases. V lost 0 bases, J lost 5 bases, and 0 bases stayed unmatched. Germline CDR1 reads SEHNR; CDR2 reads FQNEAQ (reference sequence). This CDR3 is built from 13 residues. The CDR3 here is CASSLAGGETQYF. Here the CDR3 DNA reads TGTGCCAGCAGCTTAGCCGGGGGGGAGACCCAGTACTTC.

This clonotype has only a few counts. This chain connects TRBV6-2 or TRBV6-3 to TRBJ2-1; D possibly uses TRBD1 or TRBD2 (5 bases each). CDR3 size: 16 residues. Trimming stripped 9 bases from V and 6 bases from J, with 24 bases between. Germline CDR1 reads MNHEY; CDR2 reads SVGEGT. The CDR3 DNA sequence: TGTGCCAGTTCCTCGGGACGGAGCGATACCCCCAATGAGCAGTTCTTC. Amino acid sequence: CASSSGRSDTPNEQFF.

The chain joins TRBV7-9 to TRBJ2-5; possibly TRBD1 or TRBD2 for D (6 bases each). The CDR3 totals 16 residues. The V gene lost 3 bases and the J gene lost 2 bases, with 16 bases spanning the gap. Germline CDR1 and CDR2: SEHNR and FQNEAQ (reference sequence). The CDR3 loop reads CASSFLGGQGQETQYF. The CDR3 bases are TGTGCCAGCAGCTTCCTGGGGGGACAAGGGCAAGAGACCCAGTACTTC.

This clonotype has a handful of counts. The rearrangement uses TRBV18 and TRBJ1-1; D might be TRBD1 (5 bases). V gave up 5 bases and J gave up 1 base, with 8 bases separating them. The CDR3 consists of 13 residues. Germline V CDR1 and CDR2: KGHSH, LQKENI. This CDR3 reads CASSEDTNTEAFF. CDR3 sequence (DNA): TGTGCCAGCTCAGAGGACACGAACACTGAAGCTTTCTTT.

V is TRBV20-1 and J is TRBJ2-3, with TRBD2 as a possible D gene (6 bases). V was trimmed by 3 bases and J by 0 bases, leaving 10 bases between them. Germline V gene data show CDR1 as DFQATT and CDR2 as SNEGSKA (reference sequence). The CDR3 runs 14 residues. The chain's CDR3 is CSASVRGSTDTQYF. The CDR3 DNA sequence: TGCAGTGCTAGCGTCCGGGGGAGCACAGATACGCAGTATTTT.

This sequence joins TRBV4-1 and TRBJ1-2, with D perhaps TRBD1 (6 bases). Trimming cost V 6 bases and J 2 bases, with 16 bases left between them. CDR1 is MGHRA and CDR2 is YSYEKL in the germline V gene. This CDR3 region has 15 residues. DNA for the CDR3: TGCGCCAGCAGTCCGGGGGGCCAGCCCAACTATGGCTACACCTTC. Its translation is CASSPGGQPNYGYTF.

This clonotype is labeled medium-sized. The chain combines TRBV4-2 with TRBJ2-4; D gene unclear. The germline gives CDR1 LGHNA, CDR2 YNFKEQ. V lost 1 base and J lost 2, with 6 bases in between. CDR3 length equals 14 residues. CDR3 bases: TGTGCCAGCAGCCAAGGGGCGTCCAAAAACATTCAGTACTTC. Residues: CASSQGASKNIQYF.